This entry lists 22 T cell receptor beta chains sequenced from one sample in a study of blood T cell repertoires in COVID-19. Using immunoSEQ multiplex PCR, the repertoire was profiled, and TCRdb retains in-frame clones only, with some absent. The sample consists of around 250,000 clones, around 78% of them appearing once. Sequencing input: peripheral blood. These receptor sequences come from a man in his 60s who had recovered from COVID-19.

V and J are TRBV6-1 and TRBJ2-3, with unresolved D. From germline, CDR1 is MNHNS and CDR2 SASEGT. The germline V and J ends were trimmed by 6 bases and 4 bases, with 5 bases remaining between them. The CDR3 runs to 11 residues. Here the CDR3 reads CASSTADTQYF. CDR3 in DNA: TGTGCCAGCAGCACAGCAGATACGCAGTATTTT.

The rearrangement links TRBV7-8 to TRBJ2-7; 8 bases align to TRBD2. In germline, CDR1 is SGHVS, CDR2 FQNEAQ. Trimming at V came to 0 bases and at J to 0 bases, leaving 1 base not matched to a gene. This CDR3 region has 15 residues. CDR3 region: CASSLASGSSYEQYF. DNA of the CDR3: TGTGCCAGCAGCTTAGCCAGCGGGAGCTCCTACGAGCAGTACTTC. Using reference TRBV7-8 and TRBJ2-7 for the parts outside the CDR3, the full variable domain is GAGVSQSPRYKVAKRGQDVALRCDPISGHVSLFWYQQALGQGPEFLTYFQNEAQLDKSGLPSDRFFAERPEGSVSTLKIQRTQQEDSAVYLCASSLASGSSYEQYFGPGTRLTVT.

This clone was detected only once. CDR3 nucleotide sequence: TGTGCCAGCAGTGGCTCACCGGGACTAGCGGGGGGGCGGAGCACAGATACGCAGTATTTT. Its translation: CASSGSPGLAGGRSTDTQYF. The chain combines TRBV6-1 with TRBJ2-3; 16 bases fit TRBD2. V lost 4 bases, J lost 0 bases, and 10 bases stayed unmatched. Germline-derived CDR1 and CDR2 are MNHNS and SASEGT. The CDR3 sequence is 20 residues long.

V is TRBV2 and J is TRBJ1-2; maybe TRBD1 (6 bases). CDR3 length: 14 residues. CDR1 is SNHLY and CDR2 is FYNNEI in the germline V gene. V was cut by 2 bases and J by 2 bases, with 9 bases left in between. The CDR3 sequence: CASSETQGNYGYTF. CDR3 in DNA: TGTGCCAGCAGTGAAACCCAGGGGAACTATGGCTACACCTTC.

The genes are TRBV7-9 and TRBJ2-5; 8 bases agree with TRBD2. From germline, CDR1 is SEHNR and CDR2 FQNEAQ (reference sequence). This CDR3 comprises 14 residues. V lost 5 bases, J lost 2 bases, and 4 bases stayed unmatched. This CDR3 is CASSRGGPQETQYF. CDR3 coding DNA: TGTGCCAGCAGCCGGGGGGGGCCGCAAGAGACCCAGTACTTC.

This clone was picked up a small number of times. The J gene is TRBJ2-2, the V gene TRBV2; a weak D match, TRBD1 (5 bases). The CDR3 length is 16 residues. The V gene lost 6 bases and the J gene lost 0 bases, with 14 bases spanning the gap. CDR1 is SNHLY, CDR2 FYNNEI, per germline. The CDR3 protein is CASSRARAANTGELFF. The CDR3 DNA is TGTGCCAGCAGCCGGGCCAGGGCAGCGAACACCGGGGAGCTGTTTTTT.

A word on this clone: This sample also contains other DNA sequences that code for the same CDR3. The chain couples TRBV5-1 to TRBJ1-1, with D possibly TRBD1 on 5 matching bases. Trimming shortened V by 2 bases and J by 1 base, and 6 bases separated the two germline ends. CDR3 length equals 13 residues. Germline loops: CDR1 SGHRS, CDR2 YFSETQ. The DNA of the CDR3 is TGCGCCAGCAGCTTCACAGGGAACACTGAAGCTTTCTTT. Residues: CASSFTGNTEAFF. The whole variable domain, remainder taken from reference TRBV5-1 and TRBJ1-1, is KAGVTQTPRYLIKTRGQQVTLSCSPISGHRSVSWYQQTPGQGLQFLFEYFSETQRNKGNFPGRFSGRQFSNSRSEMNVSTLELGDSALYLCASSFTGNTEAFFGQGTRLTVV.

The CDR3 loop is CASSTLTSGNQYF. The CDR3 nucleotides are TGCGCCAGCAGCACCCTAACTAGCGGGAACCAGTACTTC. The chain has TRBV5-1 and TRBJ2-7, with 10 bases matching TRBD2. This CDR3 contains 13 residues. Germline V CDR1 and CDR2: SGHRS, YFSETQ. Germline trimming cut 4 bases from V and 10 bases from J; bases unmatched to any gene: 8.

The chain couples TRBV18 to TRBJ1-2, with 7 nucleotides matching TRBD1. Trimming cost V 5 bases and J 5 bases; bases outside gene matches: 5. Looked up from germline, CDR1 is KGHSH and CDR2 is LQKENI. There are 13 residues in the CDR3. The CDR3: CASSTGQSYGYTF. Here the CDR3 DNA reads TGTGCCAGCTCAACGGGACAGTCTTATGGCTACACCTTC.

V usage is TRBV3-1 (or the pseudogene TRBV3-2) and J usage is TRBJ1-3; D gene uncertain. Germline lookup yields CDR1 LGHDT and CDR2 YNNKEL (reference sequence). Trimming cost V 1 base and J 4 bases, with 2 bases left between them. The CDR3 is 12 amino acids. The DNA of the CDR3 is TGTGCCAGCAGCCAAGTAGGAAACACCATATATTTT. This translates into CASSQVGNTIYF.

V is TRBV7-3 and J is TRBJ1-2; D is possibly TRBD1 (5 bases). The V gene's germline CDR1 is SGHTA and CDR2 FQGTGA. The V end lost 5 bases, the J end lost 8 bases, and 21 bases lay between the germline ends. This CDR3 spans 15 amino acids. CDR3 sequence reads: CASSARHGGSGGYTF. The CDR3 DNA is TGTGCCAGCAGCGCCCGCCACGGGGGTAGCGGAGGCTACACCTTC.

The V and J genes are TRBV19 and TRBJ2-3; 9 bases align to TRBD1. Germline trimming cut 6 bases from V and 3 bases from J; bases unmatched to any gene: 13. Per germline, CDR1 LNHDA and CDR2 SQIVND (reference sequence). The length of the CDR3 is 17 residues. CDR3 bases: TGTGCCAGTAGCAACTTCCAGGGACAGGGCGGAACAGATACGCAGTATTTT. It specifies CASSNFQGQGGTDTQYF.

The chain has TRBV19 and TRBJ2-7; TRBD2 matches at 11 bases. The J segment lost 1 base and the V segment lost 5 bases, leaving 4 bases of the junction unmatched. CDR3 size: 15 residues. The germline V gene has CDR1 LNHDA and CDR2 SQIVND (reference sequence). CDR3 nucleotide sequence: TGTGCCAGTAGTTCCTCTAGCGGGGGGTCCTACGAGCAGTACTTC. Its translation: CASSSSSGGSYEQYF.

The chain has TRBV29-1 and TRBJ2-1; TRBD1 is a possible D gene (6 bases). Germline values: CDR1 SQVTM, CDR2 ANQGSEA. Trimming shortened V by 7 bases and J by 0 bases, and 10 bases separated the two germline ends. The length of the CDR3 is 13 residues. As DNA, the CDR3 is TGCAGCGCAATGACAGGCTCCTACAATGAGCAGTTCTTC. It yields the protein CSAMTGSYNEQFF.

V is TRBV30 and J is TRBJ2-7; D perhaps matches TRBD2 (7 bases). V was cut by 1 base and J by 4 bases, with 20 bases left in between. CDR1 is GTSNPN and CDR2 is SVGIG in the germline V gene (reference sequence). The CDR3 has 16 residues. This CDR3 is CAWSDLGRGIRYEQYF. The CDR3 DNA sequence: TGTGCCTGGAGTGACCTAGGGAGGGGGATACGGTACGAGCAGTACTTC. The full variable domain, rest sourced from reference TRBV30 and TRBJ2-7, is SQTIHQWPATLVQPVGSPLSLECTVEGTSNPNLYWYRQAAGRGLQLLFYSVGIGQISSEVPQNLSASRPQDRQFILSSKKLLLSDSGFYLCAWSDLGRGIRYEQYFGPGTRLTVT.

The chain is built from TRBV5-1 and TRBJ1-3, with 7 bases lining up with TRBD1. The germline V gene encodes CDR1 SGHRS and CDR2 YFSETQ. V was clipped by 4 bases and J by 2 bases; unmatched bases: 9. This CDR3 contains 16 residues. Here the CDR3 reads CASSPREGATGNTIYF. The CDR3 DNA reads TGCGCCAGCAGCCCCAGAGAGGGGGCAACTGGAAACACCATATATTTT. Supplemented by reference TRBV5-1 and TRBJ1-3, the full variable domain reads KAGVTQTPRYLIKTRGQQVTLSCSPISGHRSVSWYQQTPGQGLQFLFEYFSETQRNKGNFPGRFSGRQFSNSRSEMNVSTLELGDSALYLCASSPREGATGNTIYFGEGSWLTVV.

The chain employs TRBV27 and TRBJ2-7; D is perhaps TRBD1 (5 bases). The length of the CDR3 is 16 residues. The ends were cut back, 4 bases at V and 2 bases at J, with 18 bases in the middle. Germline V gene sequence: CDR1 MNHEY, CDR2 SMNVEV (reference sequence). CDR3 coding DNA: TGTGCCAGCAGTTCCGCAAGGGGCAAGGCGGCCTACGAGCAGTACTTC. It yields the protein CASSSARGKAAYEQYF.

The rearrangement joins TRBV2 to TRBJ2-7, with 8 positions matching TRBD1. V lost 6 bases and J lost 5; bases outside the gene matches: 9. The CDR3 has 14 residues. Per the germline V gene, CDR1 is SNHLY and CDR2 is FYNNEI. The CDR3 is CASSPRTGFHEQYF. In nucleotides, the CDR3 is TGTGCCAGCAGCCCCAGGACAGGGTTCCACGAGCAGTACTTC. Together with reference TRBV2 and TRBJ2-7, the CDR3 gives the full variable domain: EPEVTQTPSHQVTQMGQEVILRCVPISNHLYFYWYRQILGQKVEFLVSFYNNEISEKSEIFDDQFSVERPDGSNFTLKIRSTKLEDSAMYFCASSPRTGFHEQYFGPGTRLTVT.

The rearrangement links TRBV20-1 to TRBJ1-3, with D perhaps matching TRBD1 (5 bases). CDR3 length: 13 residues. Between the trimmed V and J ends, which lost 3 bases and 1 base, there was a span of 7 bases. Per the germline V gene, CDR1 is DFQATT and CDR2 is SNEGSKA (reference sequence). The CDR3 DNA sequence: TGCAGTGCTAGTCGGGGGTCTGGAAACACCATATATTTT. This encodes CSASRGSGNTIYF.

A single count supports this clone. CDR3 nucleotides: TGTGCCACCAGCACCCGGACAGGGATGAGCAATCAGCCCCAGCATTTT. Translated: CATSTRTGMSNQPQHF. The V gene is TRBV15, the J gene TRBJ1-5, with 8 bases identical to TRBD1. Germline V gene sequence: CDR1 LNHNV, CDR2 YYDKDF (reference sequence). This CDR3 has 16 residues. The junction had 6 bases not matched to a gene; V was cut back by 4 bases and J by 1 base.

The rearrangement uses TRBV12-3 or TRBV12-4 and TRBJ1-5, with D perhaps matching TRBD1 (5 bases). The CDR3 is 13 residues long. The germline V and J ends were trimmed by 5 bases and 7 bases, with 12 bases remaining between them. CDR3 nucleotides: TGTGCCAGCAGTCCCGGGGGTCGGCAGCCCCAGCATTTT. Its translation is CASSPGGRQPQHF.

This rearrangement joins TRBV6-5 to TRBJ1-2, with 7 nucleotides matching TRBD1. This CDR3 is 13 amino acids long. The germline V gene has CDR1 MNHEY and CDR2 SVGAGI. V was clipped by 5 bases and J by 4 bases; unmatched bases: 4. The CDR3 region is CASSTGVGYGYTF. CDR3 DNA: TGTGCCAGCAGTACAGGGGTCGGCTATGGCTACACCTTC.